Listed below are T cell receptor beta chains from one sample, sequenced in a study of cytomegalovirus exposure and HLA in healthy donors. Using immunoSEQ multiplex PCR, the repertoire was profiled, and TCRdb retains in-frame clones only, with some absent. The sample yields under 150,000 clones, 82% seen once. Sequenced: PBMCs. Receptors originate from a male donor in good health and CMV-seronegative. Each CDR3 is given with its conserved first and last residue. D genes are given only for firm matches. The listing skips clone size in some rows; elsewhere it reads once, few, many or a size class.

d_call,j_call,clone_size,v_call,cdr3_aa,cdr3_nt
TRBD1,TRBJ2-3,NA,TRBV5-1,CASSPGTGVKVMADTQYF,TGCGCCAGCAGCCCCGGGACAGGCGTGAAAGTGATGGCAGATACGCAGTATTTT
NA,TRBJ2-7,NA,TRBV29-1,CSVYRGGEQYF,TGCAGCGTCTACAGGGGAGGAGAGCAGTACTTC
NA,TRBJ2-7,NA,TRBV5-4,CASSQAASQGYEQYF,TGTGCCAGCAGTCAAGCTGCCTCCCAGGGCTACGAGCAGTACTTC
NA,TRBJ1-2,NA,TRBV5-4,CASSLVAGANYGYTF,TGTGCCAGCAGCTTGGTAGCAGGGGCTAACTATGGCTACACCTTC
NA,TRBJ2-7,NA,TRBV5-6,CASSLETRGPQYF,TGTGCCAGCAGCTTGGAAACCAGGGGACCGCAGTACTTC
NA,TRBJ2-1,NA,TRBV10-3,CAISPSGAKNNEQFF,TGTGCCATCAGTCCGTCGGGAGCGAAGAACAATGAGCAGTTCTTC
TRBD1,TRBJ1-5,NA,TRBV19,CASRQGGQPQHF,TGTGCCAGTAGGCAGGGGGGCCAGCCCCAGCATTTT
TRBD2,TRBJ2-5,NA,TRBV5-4,CASSLGTSGVEETQYF,TGTGCCAGCAGCTTGGGGACTAGCGGAGTGGAAGAGACCCAGTACTTC
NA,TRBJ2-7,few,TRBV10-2,CASSSQGGSYEQYF,TGCGCCAGCAGTTCCCAGGGGGGCAGCTACGAGCAGTACTTC
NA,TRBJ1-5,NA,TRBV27,CASSGVGRQPQHF,TGTGCCAGCTCCGGGGTAGGGCGTCAGCCCCAGCATTTT
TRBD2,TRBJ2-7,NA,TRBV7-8,CASSSLARTYEQYF,TGTGCCAGCAGCTCACTAGCGCGCACCTACGAGCAGTACTTC
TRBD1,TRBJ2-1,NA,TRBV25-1,CASSGLGDSDRVQFF,TGTGCCAGCAGTGGATTGGGGGACAGCGATCGGGTGCAGTTCTTC
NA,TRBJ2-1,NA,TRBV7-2,CASSQGRQTNEQFF,TGTGCCAGCAGCCAAGGCCGCCAGACAAATGAGCAGTTCTTC
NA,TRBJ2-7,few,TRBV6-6,CASSYLDYVSYEQYF,TGTGCCAGCAGTTATCTGGACTACGTTTCCTACGAGCAGTACTTC
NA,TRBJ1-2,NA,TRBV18,CASSARDKYGYTF,TGTGCCAGCTCAGCCCGGGACAAGTATGGCTACACCTTC
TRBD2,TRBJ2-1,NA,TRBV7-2,CASSLGGLGEQFF,TGTGCCAGCAGCCTTGGGGGACTAGGTGAGCAGTTCTTC
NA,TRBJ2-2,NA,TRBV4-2,CASSQGQDTGELFF,TGTGCCAGCAGCCAAGGACAGGACACCGGGGAGCTGTTTTTT
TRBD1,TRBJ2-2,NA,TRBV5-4,CASTDRGQTGELFF,TGTGCCAGCACGGACAGGGGGCAAACCGGGGAGCTGTTTTTT
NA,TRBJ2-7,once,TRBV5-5,CASSLVQGTYEQYF,TGTGCCAGCAGCTTGGTGCAGGGGACCTACGAGCAGTACTTC
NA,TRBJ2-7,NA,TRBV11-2,CASLGQTGEQYF,TGTGCCAGCCTGGGACAAACGGGCGAGCAGTACTTC
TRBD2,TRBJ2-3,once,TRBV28,CASTLGGRLSTDTQYF,TGTGCCAGCACCCTTGGCGGGAGGCTTAGCACAGATACGCAGTATTTT
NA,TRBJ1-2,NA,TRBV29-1,CSATPGRGKHGYTF,TGCAGCGCCACCCCAGGGCGCGGTAAACATGGCTACACCTTC
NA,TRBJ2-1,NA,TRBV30,CAWSPLNEQFF,TGTGCCTGGAGTCCACTCAATGAGCAGTTCTTC
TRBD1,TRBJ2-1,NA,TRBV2,CAGTGGYNEQFF,TGTGCCGGTACAGGGGGGTACAATGAGCAGTTCTTC
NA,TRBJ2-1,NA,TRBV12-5,CASARLVGGILDEQFF,TGTGCTAGTGCCCGGCTGGTCGGCGGGATTCTGGATGAGCAGTTCTTC
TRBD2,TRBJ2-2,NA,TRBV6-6,CASSSAGGSSGELFF,TGTGCCAGCAGCTCGGCGGGAGGTTCTTCCGGGGAGCTGTTTTTT